These T cell receptor beta chains were read from a single sample in a study of shared clonotypes between healthy human individuals. The data were produced by immunoSEQ multiplex PCR, yet TCRdb's version contains in-frame clones alone and is incomplete. The repertoire holds 2 million to 2.5 million clones, with 85% to 95% as singletons. The sample was naive CD4+ T cells sorted from blood. The source is a man younger than 35 in good health. CDR3s include the opening cysteine and the closing phenylalanine or tryptophan.

V	J	CDR3
TRBV7-2	TRBJ2-1	CASSPASFNEQFF
TRBV21-1	TRBJ2-7	CASSSCGGAYEQYF
TRBV4-3	TRBJ2-3	CASSQGLVTDTQYF
TRBV6-5	TRBJ1-1	CASSFLPQGLNTEAFF
TRBV20-1	TRBJ2-3	CSASTDTQYF
TRBV5-1	TRBJ2-5	CASSLFTQETQYF
TRBV6-1	TRBJ2-3	CASSETPTRTDTQYF
TRBV6-1	TRBJ1-1	CASRVTGMNTEAFF
TRBV28	TRBJ1-4	CASSGDSLGEKLFF
TRBV18	TRBJ1-6	CASSSRDDNSPLHF
TRBV6-1	TRBJ1-5	CASSEGTAYNQPQHF
TRBV2	TRBJ2-1	CASSLRGDVYNEQFF
TRBV5-8	TRBJ1-2	CASSLRQEKGYTF
TRBV5-1	TRBJ1-1	CASSWTASNTEAFF
TRBV5-5	TRBJ2-2	CASSFTSGVNTGELFF
TRBV28	TRBJ2-1	CASAGLAGGSYNEQFF
TRBV6-5	TRBJ1-5	CASSGTSGRQPQHF
TRBV10-3	TRBJ1-2	CATAGTDNYGYTF
TRBV2	TRBJ2-3	CASSVGAGGPWTDTQYF
TRBV5-1	TRBJ2-7	CASSRRTSGGSSEQYF
TRBV30	TRBJ2-1	CAWSSERVPFF
TRBV10-1	TRBJ2-1	CASSPQGVVNEQFF
TRBV11-2	TRBJ2-7	CASSLDLRQKPYF
TRBV19	TRBJ1-1	CASSIVVQGPLSTEAFF
TRBV5-1	TRBJ2-7	CASSLRDYEQYF
TRBV10-2	TRBJ2-2	CASMRETNTGELFF
TRBV30	TRBJ2-7	CAWSPGTGFVYEQYF
TRBV28	TRBJ1-1	CASSQQSLEAFF
TRBV7-9	TRBJ2-5	CASKLAGVEETQYF
TRBV6-5	TRBJ2-3	CASSYSRSTDTQYF
TRBV7-9	TRBJ2-5	CASSLAGTGTQYF
TRBV7-3	TRBJ1-1	CASSSGWDGEAFF
TRBV7-9	TRBJ1-1	CASSLDPNTEAFF
TRBV5-4	TRBJ2-7	CASSFSPAYEQYF
TRBV5-1	TRBJ1-4	CASSSRQGVATNEKLFF
TRBV6-5	TRBJ2-2	CASSYGFLASRELFF